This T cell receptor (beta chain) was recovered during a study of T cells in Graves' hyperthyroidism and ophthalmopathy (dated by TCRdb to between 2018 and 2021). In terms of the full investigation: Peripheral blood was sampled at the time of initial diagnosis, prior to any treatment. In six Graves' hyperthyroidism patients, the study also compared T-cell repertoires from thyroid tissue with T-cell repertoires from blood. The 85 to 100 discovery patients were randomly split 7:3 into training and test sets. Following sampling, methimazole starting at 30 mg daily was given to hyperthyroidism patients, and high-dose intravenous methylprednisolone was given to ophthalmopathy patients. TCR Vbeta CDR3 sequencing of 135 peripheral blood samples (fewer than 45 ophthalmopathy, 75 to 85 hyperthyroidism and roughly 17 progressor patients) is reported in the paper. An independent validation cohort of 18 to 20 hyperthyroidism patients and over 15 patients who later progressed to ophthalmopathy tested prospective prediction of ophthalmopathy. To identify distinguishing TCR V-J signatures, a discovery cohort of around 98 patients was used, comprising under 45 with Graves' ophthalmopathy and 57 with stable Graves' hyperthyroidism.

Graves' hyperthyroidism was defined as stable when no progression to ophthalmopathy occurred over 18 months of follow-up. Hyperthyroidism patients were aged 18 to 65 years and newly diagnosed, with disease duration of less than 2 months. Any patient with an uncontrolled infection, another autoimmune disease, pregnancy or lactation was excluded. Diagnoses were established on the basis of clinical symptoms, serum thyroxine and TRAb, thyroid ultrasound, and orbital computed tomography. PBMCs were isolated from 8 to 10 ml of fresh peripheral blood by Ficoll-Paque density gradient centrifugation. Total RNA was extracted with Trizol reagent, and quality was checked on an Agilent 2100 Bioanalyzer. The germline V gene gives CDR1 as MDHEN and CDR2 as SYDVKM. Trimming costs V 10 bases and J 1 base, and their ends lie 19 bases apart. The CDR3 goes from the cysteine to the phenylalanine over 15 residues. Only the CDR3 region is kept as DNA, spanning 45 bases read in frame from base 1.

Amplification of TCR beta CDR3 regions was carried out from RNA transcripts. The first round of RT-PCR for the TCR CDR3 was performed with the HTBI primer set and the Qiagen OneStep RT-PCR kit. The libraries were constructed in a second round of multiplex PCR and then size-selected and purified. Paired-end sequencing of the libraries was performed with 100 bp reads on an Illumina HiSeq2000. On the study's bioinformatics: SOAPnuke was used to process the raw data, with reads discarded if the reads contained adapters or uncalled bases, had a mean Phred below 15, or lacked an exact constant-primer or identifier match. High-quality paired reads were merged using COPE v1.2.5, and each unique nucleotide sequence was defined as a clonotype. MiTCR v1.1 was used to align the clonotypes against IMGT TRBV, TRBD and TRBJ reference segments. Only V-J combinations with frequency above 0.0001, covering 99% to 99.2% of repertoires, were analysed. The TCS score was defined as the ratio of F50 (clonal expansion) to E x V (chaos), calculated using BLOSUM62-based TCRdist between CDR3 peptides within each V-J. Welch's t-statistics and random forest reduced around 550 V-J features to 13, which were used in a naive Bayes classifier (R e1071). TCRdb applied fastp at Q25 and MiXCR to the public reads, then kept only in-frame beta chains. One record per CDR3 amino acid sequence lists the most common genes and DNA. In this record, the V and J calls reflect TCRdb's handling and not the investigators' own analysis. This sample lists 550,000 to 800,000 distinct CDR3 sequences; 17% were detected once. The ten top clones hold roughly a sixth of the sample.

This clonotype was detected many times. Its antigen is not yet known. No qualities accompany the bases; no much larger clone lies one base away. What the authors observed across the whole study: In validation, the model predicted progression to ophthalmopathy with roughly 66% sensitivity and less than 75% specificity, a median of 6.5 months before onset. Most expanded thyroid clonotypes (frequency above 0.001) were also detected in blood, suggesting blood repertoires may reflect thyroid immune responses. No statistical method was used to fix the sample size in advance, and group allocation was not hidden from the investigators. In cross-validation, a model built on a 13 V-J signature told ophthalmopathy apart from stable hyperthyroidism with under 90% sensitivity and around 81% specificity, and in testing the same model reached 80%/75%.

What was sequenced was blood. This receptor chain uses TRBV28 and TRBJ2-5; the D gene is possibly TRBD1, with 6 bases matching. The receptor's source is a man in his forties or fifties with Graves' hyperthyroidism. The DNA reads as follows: TGTGCCACCCTGGAACCGGGCAGGGGCCAAGAGACCCAGTACTTC. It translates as CATLEPGRGQETQYF. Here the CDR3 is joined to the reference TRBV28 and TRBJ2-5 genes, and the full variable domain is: DVKVTQSSRYLVKRTGEKVFLECVQDMDHENMFWYRQDPGLGLRLIYFSYDVKMKEKGDIPEGYSVSREKKERFSLILESASTNQTSMYLCATLEPGRGQETQYFGPGTRLLVL.